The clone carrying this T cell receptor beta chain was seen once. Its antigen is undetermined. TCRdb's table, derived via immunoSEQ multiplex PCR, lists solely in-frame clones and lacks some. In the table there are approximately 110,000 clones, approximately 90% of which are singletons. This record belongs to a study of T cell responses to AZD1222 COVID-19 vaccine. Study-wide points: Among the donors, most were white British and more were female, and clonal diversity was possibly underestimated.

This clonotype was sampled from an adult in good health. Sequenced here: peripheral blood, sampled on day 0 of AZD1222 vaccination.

The CDR3 sequence is CASSPGTENTEAFF. The CDR3 bases are TGCGCCAGCAGCCCGGGGACGGAGAACACTGAAGCTTTCTTT. J is TRBJ1-1 and V is TRBV5-1; possibly TRBD1 for D (5 bases). The CDR3 length is 14 residues. V lost 4 bases and J lost 1, with 11 bases in between. CDR1 and CDR2 (germline): SGHRS, YFSETQ.